This TCR beta chain was identified in a study of response to subunit inactivated influenza vaccine. TCRdb re-called the RT-PCR reads through MiXCR, storing one row per CDR3 protein. The sample carries hundreds of thousands of distinct CDR3 sequences, approximately 7.6% recorded once. In its sample, this clonotype was seen a few times. The antigen remains undetermined. Study-wide points: Seasonal influenza vaccination, on each occasion, was suggested by the authors to recruit few new T cells.

Sequenced here: PBMCs from blood, sampled less than 25 months after vaccination. The receptor comes from a man in his fifties or sixties who received an inactivated influenza vaccine.

CDR3 residues: CASSPTSGNSIEQFF. DNA for the CDR3: TGTGCCAGCAGCCCGACTAGCGGGAACTCAATAGAGCAGTTCTTC. The chain recombines TRBV3-1 with TRBJ2-1; 11 bases match TRBD2. The trim removed 4 bases at V and 10 bases at J, leaving 9 bases unmatched. This CDR3 contains 15 residues. CDR1 and CDR2 (germline): LGHDT, YNNKEL (reference sequence).